This T cell receptor (beta chain) comes out of a study of human T cells and chemical hapten exposure. Study-wide context: The study traced per-sample TCR yield variation mainly to small differences in pooled library volumes.

This clonotype appeared many times. The antigen remains undetermined. V was cut by 3 bases and J by 4 bases, with 19 bases left in between. Germline CDR1 DFQATT, CDR2 SNEGSKA (reference sequence). The CDR3 has 15 amino acids. Notes on the study in general: The study found that DPC sensitization did not change TCRs above 1 in 1000 frequency.

As the library was built, unique molecular identifiers were attached to individual cDNA molecules. As originally analysed: Samples held a median of 95,638 TCRs, range roughly 20,000–750,000. TCRdb independently ran MiXCR on the 5' RACE reads; one entry per CDR3 protein. TCRdb's processing, not the authors' own work, is the source of the V and J calls. Of 110,000 to 150,000 distinct CDR3 sequences in the sample, around 4% were seen once. Unfractionated whole blood was the source of the extracted total RNA. This sequence joins TRBV20-1 and TRBJ2-7; D may be TRBD2 (6 bases). The sequence came from a female donor in good health. The CDR3 sequence is CSASPSVGLIYEQYF. CDR3 nucleotide sequence: TGCAGTGCTAGTCCTAGCGTGGGGCTAATATACGAGCAGTACTTC.